One and the same sample provided the 15 T cell receptor beta chains below, sequenced in a study of cytomegalovirus exposure and HLA in healthy donors. Assay used: immunoSEQ multiplex PCR; TCRdb lists only in-frame clones, some missing. Among about 160,000 clones, 80% to 90% were seen once, and the ten largest hold roughly 6%. The sequenced sample consisted of PBMCs. Receptors originate from a woman in her 30s in good health and CMV-seronegative.

This rearrangement joins TRBV28 to TRBJ2-5, with D tentatively TRBD1 (5 bases). With 7 bases removed from V and 3 bases from J, the gap between germline ends came to 15 bases. CDR1 MDHEN and CDR2 SYDVKM come from the germline V gene. This CDR3 has 14 amino acids. The CDR3 here is CASTPDSLKETQYF. The CDR3, as DNA: TGTGCCAGCACCCCCGACAGCCTAAAAGAGACCCAGTACTTC.

The chain couples TRBV12-5 to TRBJ1-4, with a weak D call TRBD1 (5 bases). This CDR3 has 15 amino acids. Germline CDR1 LGHNT, CDR2 FRNRAP. V lost 6 bases and J 7 bases, leaving 18 bases between the germline ends. DNA for the CDR3: TGTGCTAGTGGCAGGGAGTTCGGGTTTTCTGAAAAACTGTTTTTT. Translated: CASGREFGFSEKLFF.

The chain recombines TRBV2 with TRBJ2-7, with 7 bases that match TRBD2. CDR1 SNHLY and CDR2 FYNNEI come from the germline V gene. J was trimmed by 0 bases and V by 1 base; bases with no gene match: 3. The CDR3 is 15 amino acids. The CDR3 nucleotides read TGTGCCAGCAGTGAAGATCTAGCGGTCTCCTACGAGCAGTACTTC. This translates into CASSEDLAVSYEQYF.

The rearrangement joins TRBV5-1 to TRBJ2-1; 7 nucleotides agree with TRBD1. Trimming at V came to 7 bases and at J to 9 bases, leaving 13 bases not matched to a gene. There are 14 residues in the CDR3. Germline V gene lookup returns CDR1 SGHRS and CDR2 YFSETQ. This chain's CDR3 is CASGFDRAGGEQFF. The CDR3 DNA is TGCGCCAGCGGATTCGACAGGGCTGGAGGTGAGCAGTTCTTC.

This clone turned up a few times. This rearrangement joins TRBV19 to TRBJ2-2; 8 bases map to TRBD1. V was pared by 5 bases and J by 5 bases, with 7 bases of the junction left unmatched. CDR3 size: 15 residues. The germline V gene has CDR1 LNHDA and CDR2 SQIVND (reference sequence). CDR3 sequence (DNA): TGTGCCAGTAGTGGTCGACAGGGGAGGACCGGGGAGCTGTTTTTT. Protein: CASSGRQGRTGELFF.

The CDR3 DNA sequence: TGTGCCAGCAGTTTAAGGTTAGGCCCCAATCAGCCCCAGCATTTT. This translates into CASSLRLGPNQPQHF. This chain links TRBV6-5 with TRBJ1-5; D call uncertain. From germline, CDR1 is MNHEY and CDR2 SVGAGI. Trimming removed 4 bases at V and 3 bases at J, with 13 bases between. The CDR3 sequence is 15 residues long.

This clone occurred once. CDR3 sequence reads: CATGPSGANVLTF. The CDR3 DNA sequence: TGTGCCACCGGCCCCTCTGGGGCCAACGTCCTGACTTTC. The chain couples TRBV27 to TRBJ2-6; D is unresolved. CDR3 length equals 13 residues. CDR1 and CDR2 from the germline V gene are MNHEY and SMNVEV (reference sequence). V lost 10 bases and J 0 bases, leaving 7 bases between the germline ends.

This chain connects TRBV30 to TRBJ2-7, with 8 bases identical to TRBD1. Germline V gene sequence: CDR1 GTSNPN, CDR2 SVGIG (reference sequence). The CDR3 contains 15 residues. Trimming took 2 bases from V and 0 from J; bases not matched to a gene: 6. The CDR3 region has the DNA TGTGCCTGGAGTCTAGGGGACAGGAGCTCCTACGAGCAGTACTTC. As protein: CAWSLGDRSSYEQYF.

The chain is built from TRBV7-8 and TRBJ2-7; 7 bases are a match to TRBD1. Germline values: CDR1 SGHVS, CDR2 FQNEAQ. V lost 1 base, J lost 0 bases, and 12 bases stayed unmatched. CDR3 length: 18 amino acids. CDR3: CASSLVGFRQGSSYEQYF. CDR3 coding DNA: TGTGCCAGCAGCTTAGTTGGCTTTCGACAGGGCAGCTCCTACGAGCAGTACTTC. Full variable domain (remainder filled in from reference TRBV7-8 and TRBJ2-7): GAGVSQSPRYKVAKRGQDVALRCDPISGHVSLFWYQQALGQGPEFLTYFQNEAQLDKSGLPSDRFFAERPEGSVSTLKIQRTQQEDSAVYLCASSLVGFRQGSSYEQYFGPGTRLTVT.

The chain has TRBV28 and TRBJ1-1; a possible D gene is TRBD1 (5 bases). CDR3 length: 15 amino acids. Germline CDR1 reads MDHEN; CDR2 reads SYDVKM. V was trimmed by 6 bases and J by 1 base, leaving 15 bases between them. The CDR3 nucleotides read TGTGCCAGCAGAACTACCGGGACGGGGAACACTGAAGCTTTCTTT. Translated: CASRTTGTGNTEAFF.

The chain links TRBV7-6 to TRBJ2-5; D unclear. Germline lookup yields CDR1 SGHVS and CDR2 FNYEAQ. V dropped 1 base and J dropped 2 bases, with 8 bases sitting between them. This CDR3 is 14 amino acids long. CDR3 sequence reads: CASSLELEQETQYF. The CDR3 nucleotides are TGTGCCAGCAGCTTAGAACTGGAGCAAGAGACCCAGTACTTC.

The J gene is TRBJ2-3, the V gene TRBV7-9; D ambiguous. Germline CDR1 SEHNR, CDR2 FQNEAQ (reference sequence). There are 15 residues in the CDR3. The V end lost 5 bases, the J end lost 1 base, and 13 bases lay between the germline ends. CDR3 sequence: CASSPPVEGTDTQYF. In DNA form, the CDR3 reads TGTGCCAGCAGCCCGCCCGTGGAAGGCACAGATACGCAGTATTTT.

The sample holds one count of this clone. The rearrangement uses TRBV27 and TRBJ2-1; 7 bases map to TRBD1. The CDR3 is 14 residues long. Germline values: CDR1 MNHEY, CDR2 SMNVEV (reference sequence). V dropped 5 bases and J dropped 8; count of bases not matched to a gene: 9. The DNA for the CDR3 is TGTGCCAGCAGTCTCCGGGACAGATGGCATGAGCAGTTCTTC. It translates to CASSLRDRWHEQFF.

V usage is TRBV15 and J usage is TRBJ1-5, with 9 nucleotides matching TRBD1. This CDR3 spans 16 amino acids. Unmatched junction bases numbered 5, after V lost 0 bases and J lost 5 bases. The V gene's germline CDR1 is LNHNV and CDR2 YYDKDF (reference sequence). CDR3 loop: CATSRDLGTGYQPQHF. The CDR3 nucleotides are TGTGCCACCAGCAGAGATCTTGGGACAGGGTATCAGCCCCAGCATTTT.

The V gene is TRBV10-3, the J gene TRBJ1-3, with TRBD1 as a possible D gene (5 bases). Trimming pared 6 bases from V and 2 bases from J, leaving 8 bases between. Germline V CDR1 and CDR2: ENHRY, SYGVKD. The CDR3 has 13 amino acids. The CDR3 region is CAIRGVPGNTIYF. The CDR3 bases are TGTGCCATCAGGGGGGTTCCTGGAAACACCATATATTTT.